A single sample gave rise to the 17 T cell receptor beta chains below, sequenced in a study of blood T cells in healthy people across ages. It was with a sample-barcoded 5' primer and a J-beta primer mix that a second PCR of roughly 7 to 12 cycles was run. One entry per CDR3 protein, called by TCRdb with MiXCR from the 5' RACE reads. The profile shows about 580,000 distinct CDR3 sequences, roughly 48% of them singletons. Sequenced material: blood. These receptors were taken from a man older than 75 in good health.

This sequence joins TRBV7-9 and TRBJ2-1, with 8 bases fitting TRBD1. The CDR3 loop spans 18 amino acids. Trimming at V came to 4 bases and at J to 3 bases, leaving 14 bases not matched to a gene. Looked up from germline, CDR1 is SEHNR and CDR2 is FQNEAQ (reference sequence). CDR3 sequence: CASSSKMPTGTGYNEQFF. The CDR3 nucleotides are TGTGCCAGCAGCTCCAAAATGCCAACCGGGACAGGCTACAATGAGCAGTTCTTC.

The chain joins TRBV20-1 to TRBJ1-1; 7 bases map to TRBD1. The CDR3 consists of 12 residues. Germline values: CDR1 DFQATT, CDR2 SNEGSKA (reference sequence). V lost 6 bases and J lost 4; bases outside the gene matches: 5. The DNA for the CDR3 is TGCAGTGCGACACAGGGGACCACTGAAGCTTTCTTT. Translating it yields CSATQGTTEAFF.

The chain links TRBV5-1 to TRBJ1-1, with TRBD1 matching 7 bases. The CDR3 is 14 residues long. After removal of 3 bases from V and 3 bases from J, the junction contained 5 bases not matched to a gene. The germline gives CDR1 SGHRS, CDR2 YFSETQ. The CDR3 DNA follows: TGCGCCAGCAGCTCCCAGGGGGATTACACTGAAGCTTTCTTT. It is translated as CASSSQGDYTEAFF.

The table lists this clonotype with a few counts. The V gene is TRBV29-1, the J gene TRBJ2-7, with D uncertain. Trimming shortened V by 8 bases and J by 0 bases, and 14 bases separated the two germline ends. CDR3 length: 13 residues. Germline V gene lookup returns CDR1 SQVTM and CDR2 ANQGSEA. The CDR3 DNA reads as TGCAGCACACGGAACGCTTTCTCCTACGAGCAGTACTTC. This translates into CSTRNAFSYEQYF.

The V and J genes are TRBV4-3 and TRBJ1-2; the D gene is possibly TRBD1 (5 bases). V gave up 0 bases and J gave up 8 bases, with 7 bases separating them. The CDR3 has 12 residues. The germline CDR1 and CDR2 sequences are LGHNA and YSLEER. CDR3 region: CASSQDGAGYTF. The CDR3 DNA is TGCGCCAGCAGCCAAGACGGGGCGGGCTACACCTTC.

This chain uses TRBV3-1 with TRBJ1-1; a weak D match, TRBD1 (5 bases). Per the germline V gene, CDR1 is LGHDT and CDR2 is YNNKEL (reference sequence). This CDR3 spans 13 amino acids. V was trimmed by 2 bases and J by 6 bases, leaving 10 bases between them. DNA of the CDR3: TGTGCCAGCAGCCAAAGGGACGGATCTGAAGCTTTCTTT. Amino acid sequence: CASSQRDGSEAFF.

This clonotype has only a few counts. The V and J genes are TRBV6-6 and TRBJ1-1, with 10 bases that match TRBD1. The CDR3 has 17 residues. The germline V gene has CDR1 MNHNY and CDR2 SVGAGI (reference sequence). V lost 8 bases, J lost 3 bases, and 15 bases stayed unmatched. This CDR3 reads CASSGSATGGRDTEAFF. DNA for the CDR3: TGTGCCAGCTCGGGCTCCGCGACAGGGGGCCGTGACACTGAAGCTTTCTTT.

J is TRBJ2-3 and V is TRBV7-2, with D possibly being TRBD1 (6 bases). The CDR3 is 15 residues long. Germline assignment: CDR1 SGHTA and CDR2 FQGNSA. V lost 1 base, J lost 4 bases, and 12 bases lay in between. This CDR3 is CASSLVGRGADTQYF. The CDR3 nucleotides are TGTGCCAGCAGCTTAGTGGGCAGGGGTGCAGATACGCAGTATTTT.

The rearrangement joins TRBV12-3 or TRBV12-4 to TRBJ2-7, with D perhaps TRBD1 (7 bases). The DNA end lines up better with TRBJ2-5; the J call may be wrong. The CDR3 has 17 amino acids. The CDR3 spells CASSSWTTEGAGETQYF. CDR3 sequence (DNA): TGTGCCAGCAGTTCTTGGACCACGGAGGGGGCAGGGGAGACCCAGTACTTC.

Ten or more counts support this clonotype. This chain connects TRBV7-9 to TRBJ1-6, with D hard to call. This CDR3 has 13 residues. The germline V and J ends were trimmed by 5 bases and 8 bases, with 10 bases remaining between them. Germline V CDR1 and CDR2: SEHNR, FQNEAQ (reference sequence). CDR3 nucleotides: TGTGCCAGCAGCCCTATCAGAGATTCACCCCTCCACTTT. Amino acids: CASSPIRDSPLHF.

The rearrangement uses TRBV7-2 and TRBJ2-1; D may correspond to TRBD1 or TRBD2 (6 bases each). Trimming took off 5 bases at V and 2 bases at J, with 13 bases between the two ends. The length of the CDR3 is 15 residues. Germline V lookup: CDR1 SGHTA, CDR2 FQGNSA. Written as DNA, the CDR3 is TGTGCCAGCAGCCCTACGGGGGCGGCCTACAATGAGCAGTTCTTC. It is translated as CASSPTGAAYNEQFF.

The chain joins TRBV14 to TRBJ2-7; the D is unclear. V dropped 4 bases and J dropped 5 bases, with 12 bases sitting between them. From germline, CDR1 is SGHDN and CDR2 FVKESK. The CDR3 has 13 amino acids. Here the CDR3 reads CASSRPPNNEQYF. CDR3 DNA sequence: TGTGCCAGCAGCCGGCCTCCGAACAACGAGCAGTACTTC.

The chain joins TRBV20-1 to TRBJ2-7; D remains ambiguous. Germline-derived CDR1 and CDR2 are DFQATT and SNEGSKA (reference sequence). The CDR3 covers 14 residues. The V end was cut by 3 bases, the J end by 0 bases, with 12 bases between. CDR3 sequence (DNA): TGCAGTGCTAGGGACCACTCTGACTCCTACGAGCAGTACTTC. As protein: CSARDHSDSYEQYF.

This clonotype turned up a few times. The CDR3 reads CASSYALPGSTGELFF. The CDR3 DNA reads as TGTGCCAGCAGTTACGCATTACCCGGGAGCACCGGGGAGCTGTTTTTT. This chain uses TRBV6-6 with TRBJ2-2, with D possibly matching TRBD2 (6 bases). Germline V gene sequence: CDR1 MNHNY, CDR2 SVGAGI (reference sequence). The V gene lost 2 bases and the J gene lost 4 bases, with 14 bases spanning the gap. The CDR3 consists of 16 residues.

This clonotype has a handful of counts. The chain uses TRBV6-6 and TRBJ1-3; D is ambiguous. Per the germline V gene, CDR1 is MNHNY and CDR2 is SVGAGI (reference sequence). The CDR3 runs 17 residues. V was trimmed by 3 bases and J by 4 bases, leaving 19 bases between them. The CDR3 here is CASSYGGPGSSGNTIYF. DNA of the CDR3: TGTGCCAGCAGTTATGGAGGGCCGGGCAGCTCAGGAAACACCATATATTTT.

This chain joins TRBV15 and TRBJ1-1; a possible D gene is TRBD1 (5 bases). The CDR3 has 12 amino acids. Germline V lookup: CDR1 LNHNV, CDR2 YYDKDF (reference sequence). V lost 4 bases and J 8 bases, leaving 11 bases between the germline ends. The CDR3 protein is CATSNTGEEAFF. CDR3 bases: TGTGCCACCAGCAATACAGGTGAAGAAGCTTTCTTT.

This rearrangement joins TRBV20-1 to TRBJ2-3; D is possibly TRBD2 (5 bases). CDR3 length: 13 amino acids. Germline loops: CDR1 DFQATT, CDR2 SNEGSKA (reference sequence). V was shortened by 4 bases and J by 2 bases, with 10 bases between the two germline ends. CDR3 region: CSATGLITDTQYF. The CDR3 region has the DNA TGCAGTGCTACCGGACTGATCACAGATACGCAGTATTTT.